This T cell receptor beta chain originates from a study of human T cells and chemical hapten exposure. The wider study: The variation in per-sample TCR yields arose mainly from small differences in pooled library volumes.

The germline V gene has CDR1 SGHTA and CDR2 FQGNSA. This CDR3 spans 15 amino acids. TCRdb fed the RACE reads into MiXCR, producing one record per CDR3 protein. The table shows about 110,000 distinct CDR3 sequences, with around 10% occurring only once. Documented time point: patch test 1, 2 weeks after DPC sensitization. The sample's treatment: therapeutic diphenylcyclopropenone sensitization with weekly scalp DPC. Turning to this clonotype: The junction differs from germline at one of its ends, possibly a read error.

The chain carries TRBV7-2 and TRBJ2-1; tentative D call: TRBD1 (6 bases). The TCR comes from a woman aged 40 to 49 with alopecia areata. Some clones in this sample may be carry-over from other donors' samples. This specimen consisted of whole blood, obtained in connection with sensitization to the hapten diphenylcyclopropenone (DPC). The CDR3 spells CASSFDRSSFNEQFF. In DNA form, the CDR3 reads TGTGCCAGCAGCTTTGACAGGAGCTCCTTCAATGAGCAGTTCTTC.